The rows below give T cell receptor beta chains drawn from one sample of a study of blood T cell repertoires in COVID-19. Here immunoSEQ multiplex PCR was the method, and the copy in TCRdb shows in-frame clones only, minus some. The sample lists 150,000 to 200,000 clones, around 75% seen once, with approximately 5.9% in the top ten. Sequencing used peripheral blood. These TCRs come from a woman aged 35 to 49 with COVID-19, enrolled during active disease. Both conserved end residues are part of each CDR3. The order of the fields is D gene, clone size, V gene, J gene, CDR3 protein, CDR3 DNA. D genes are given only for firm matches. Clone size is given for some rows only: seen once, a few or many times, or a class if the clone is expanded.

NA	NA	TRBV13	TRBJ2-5	CASFRRGGPQETQYF	TGTGCCAGCTTCCGACGCGGGGGCCCACAAGAGACCCAGTACTTC
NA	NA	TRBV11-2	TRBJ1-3	CASSLAISGNTIYF	TGTGCCAGCAGCTTAGCAATCTCTGGAAACACCATATATTTT
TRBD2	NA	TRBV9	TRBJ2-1	CASSVDGGLASYNEQFF	TGTGCCAGCAGCGTAGATGGAGGACTAGCCTCCTACAATGAGCAGTTCTTC
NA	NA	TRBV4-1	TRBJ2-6	CASSQEMREAGANVLTF	TGCGCCAGCAGCCAAGAGATGAGGGAGGCTGGGGCCAACGTCCTGACTTTC
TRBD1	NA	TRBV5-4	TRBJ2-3	CASSLQGAGTDTQYF	TGTGCCAGCAGCCTACAGGGGGCAGGCACAGATACGCAGTATTTT
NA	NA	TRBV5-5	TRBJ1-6	CASSFSGNSSPLHF	TGTGCCAGCAGCTTCTCAGGGAATAGTTCACCCCTCCACTTT
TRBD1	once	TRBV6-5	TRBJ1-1	CASTGGVMNTEAFF	TGTGCCAGCACAGGGGGCGTTATGAACACTGAAGCTTTCTTT
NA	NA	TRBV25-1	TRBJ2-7	CASSASQGLYEQYF	TGTGCCAGCAGTGCTTCTCAGGGGCTTTACGAGCAGTACTTC
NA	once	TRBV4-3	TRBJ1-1	CASSQVITANTEAFF	TGCGCCAGCAGCCAAGTTATTACAGCAAACACTGAAGCTTTCTTT
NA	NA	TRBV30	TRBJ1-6	CAWSVYASGVNSPLHF	TGTGCCTGGAGTGTATACGCGTCAGGGGTAAATTCACCCCTCCACTTT
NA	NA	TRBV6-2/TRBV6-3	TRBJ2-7	CASSRSGSSYEQYF	TGTGCCAGCAGTCGGAGCGGTAGCTCCTACGAGCAGTACTTC
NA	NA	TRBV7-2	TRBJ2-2	CASSLQGSNTGELFF	TGTGCCAGCAGCTTACAGGGGTCCAACACCGGGGAGCTGTTTTTT
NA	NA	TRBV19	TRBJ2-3	CASRPSPSGDTDTQYF	TGTGCCAGTCGGCCCTCTCCGAGCGGAGACACAGATACGCAGTATTTT
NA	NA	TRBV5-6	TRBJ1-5	CASSSDGEWRQPQHF	TGTGCCAGCAGCTCCGACGGGGAATGGCGTCAGCCCCAGCATTTT
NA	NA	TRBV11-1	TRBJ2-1	CASVSTGEGEQFF	TGTGCCAGCGTATCGACAGGGGAGGGTGAGCAGTTCTTC
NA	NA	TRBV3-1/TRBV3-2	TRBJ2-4	CASSQVFSPLAKNIQYF	TGTGCCAGCAGCCAAGTTTTCTCTCCTCTAGCCAAAAACATTCAGTACTTC
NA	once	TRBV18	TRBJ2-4	CASSPRGGPQNIQYF	TGTGCCAGCTCACCAAGGGGCGGCCCCCAAAACATTCAGTACTTC
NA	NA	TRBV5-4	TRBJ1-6	CASSSQQGIEGSPLHF	TGTGCCAGCAGCTCCCAACAGGGTATTGAGGGTTCACCCCTCCACTTT
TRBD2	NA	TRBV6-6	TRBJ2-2	CATGTSGDTGELFF	TGTGCCACCGGGACTAGCGGAGACACCGGGGAGCTGTTTTTT
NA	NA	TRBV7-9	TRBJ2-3	CASSLGGPEFTDTQYF	TGTGCCAGCAGCTTAGGGGGGCCTGAGTTCACAGATACGCAGTATTTT
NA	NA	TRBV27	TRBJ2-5	CASRSGHPVETQYF	TGTGCCAGCAGGTCGGGACACCCGGTGGAGACCCAGTACTTC
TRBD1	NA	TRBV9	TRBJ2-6	CATSPGTGFGTSGANVLTF	TGTGCCACCAGTCCCGGGACAGGTTTTGGAACCTCTGGGGCCAACGTCCTGACTTTC
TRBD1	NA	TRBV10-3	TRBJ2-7	CAIQGQATYEQYF	TGTGCCATCCAGGGACAGGCGACCTACGAGCAGTACTTC